This is a list of T cell receptor beta chains from one sample in a study of T cells and Merkel cell carcinoma outcomes. The data were produced by immunoSEQ multiplex PCR, yet TCRdb's version contains in-frame clones alone and is incomplete. This table holds about 1,000 clones, more than 85% found once. The sequenced material came from tumor tissue from Merkel cell carcinoma. The source of these receptors is a human donor with Merkel cell carcinoma. The CDR3 runs from the conserved cysteine through the conserved F or W. A D gene is named only where the DNA matches it firmly. Clone size is not always given. Where it is, it says once, few, many or a class for expanded clones.

j_gene | d_gene | abundance | v_gene | CDR3nt | CDR3aa
TRBJ1-1 | - | - | TRBV12-5 | TGTGCTAGTGGTTTATGGGGAGGGCCTCCGGCTTTCTTT | CASGLWGGPPAFF
TRBJ2-6 | - | - | TRBV9 | TGTGCCAGCAGCCTCCGGGTAGCCGGGGCCAACGTCCTGACTTTC | CASSLRVAGANVLTF
TRBJ1-4 | - | once | TRBV14 | TGTGCCAGCAGCCAATATAGTCCTAATGAAAAACTGTTTTTT | CASSQYSPNEKLFF
TRBJ1-3 | - | - | TRBV4-3 | TGCGCCAGCAGCCCGGGGGGCTCTGGAAACACCATATATTTT | CASSPGGSGNTIYF
TRBJ2-1 | TRBD2 | - | TRBV7-9 | TGTGCCAGCAGCTTAGAAGCAGCGGGAGGGGCGTTCGCCTACAATGAGCAGTTCTTC | CASSLEAAGGAFAYNEQFF
TRBJ2-2 | TRBD2 | - | TRBV7-7 | TGTGCCAGCAGTTCATATGGGGGAGGGGACACCGGGGAGCTGTTTTTT | CASSSYGGGDTGELFF
TRBJ2-3 | - | - | TRBV7-9 | TGTGCCAGCAAGGCGGGCAGCACAGATACGCAGTATTTT | CASKAGSTDTQYF
TRBJ1-1 | - | - | TRBV7-9 | TGTGCCAGCAGCTTAGATATGAGGAACACTGAAGCTTTCTTT | CASSLDMRNTEAFF
TRBJ1-1 | - | once | TRBV20-1 | TGCAGTGGGAGGGGTAACACTGAAGCTTTCTTT | CSGRGNTEAFF
TRBJ2-7 | - | - | TRBV7-9 | TGTGCCAGCAGCCCCGAGACAGCCTACGAGCAGTACTTC | CASSPETAYEQYF
TRBJ1-5 | - | - | TRBV19 | TGTGCCAGTACCCCCTTCGGTCTTGATCAGCCCCAGCATTTT | CASTPFGLDQPQHF
TRBJ1-1 | TRBD1 | - | TRBV12-5 | TGTGCTAGTGGTTTGGACAGGGGGTTTGAAGCTTTCTTT | CASGLDRGFEAFF
TRBJ2-7 | - | few | TRBV11-3 | TGCGCCAGCAGCTCCGACAACTACGAGCAGTACTTC | CASSSDNYEQYF
TRBJ2-3 | - | once | TRBV6-1 | TGTGCCAGCAGTGAAAGTTGGGGGCCCTCAGATACGCAGTATTTT | CASSESWGPSDTQYF
TRBJ2-5 | - | - | TRBV5-1 | TGCGCCAGCAGCCTGCTTACTTCTCCAGAGACCCAGTACTTC | CASSLLTSPETQYF
TRBJ2-3 | - | - | TRBV11-2 | TGTGCCAGCAGCCCAACTCTCGCGGCTCACACAGATACGCAGTATTTT | CASSPTLAAHTDTQYF
TRBJ2-4 | - | - | TRBV6-5 | TGTGCCAGCAGTTCGACTGGAGCCAAAAACATTCAGTACTTC | CASSSTGAKNIQYF
TRBJ1-1 | - | - | TRBV19 | TGTGCCAGTAGTGGCCGGGCGGGGGTTAGAACTGAAGCTTTTTTT | CASSGRAGVRTEAFF
TRBJ2-7 | - | - | TRBV29-1 | TGCAGCGTTGAGGAGAGTGACGACGAGCAGTACTTC | CSVEESDDEQYF
TRBJ2-7 | - | once | TRBV30 | TGTGCCTGGAGTGTTAGAGACGAGCAGTACTTC | CAWSVRDEQYF
TRBJ2-1 | TRBD2 | - | TRBV19 | TGTGCCAGTAGGTTTATTCCCCGGCGGGAGAGAGTGGATGAGCAGTTCTTC | CASRFIPRRERVDEQFF
TRBJ2-1 | TRBD2 | - | TRBV5-1 | TGCGCCAGCAGCTTGGAGGGACTAGAGCACAATGAGCAGTTCTTC | CASSLEGLEHNEQFF
TRBJ1-1 | - | - | TRBV9 | TGTGTCAGCACCCCCCAGGGCGGGACTGAAGCTTTCTTT | CVSTPQGGTEAFF
TRBJ1-2 | - | - | TRBV28 | TGTGCCAGCAGTTTCGGGACCTGGTTGGGCTACACCTTC | CASSFGTWLGYTF
TRBJ1-1 | - | - | TRBV2 | TGTGCCAGCAAAAGGGATCTGAACACTGAAGCTTTCTTT | CASKRDLNTEAFF
TRBJ2-1 | - | - | TRBV4-3 | TGCGCCAGCAGCCAAGATTTCCCGCAGCGGTACTCCTACAATGAGCAGTTCTTC | CASSQDFPQRYSYNEQFF
TRBJ2-4 | - | - | TRBV30 | TGTGCCTGGACGATATCAGACATCGCCAAAAACATTCAGTACTTC | CAWTISDIAKNIQYF
TRBJ1-1 | - | once | TRBV13 | TGTGCCAGCAGTATGGAGGGTCAGGGGCCTGAAGCTTTCTTT | CASSMEGQGPEAFF
TRBJ2-3 | - | - | TRBV5-1 | TGCGCCAGCAGCTTCGGCGGAGAAACGCAGTATTTT | CASSFGGETQYF
TRBJ2-7 | TRBD2 | - | TRBV5-1 | TGCGCCAGCAGTTTGAGGGAGGGCAAGCGGGAGCAGTACTTC | CASSLREGKREQYF
TRBJ2-3 | - | - | TRBV9 | TGTGCCAGCAGCGTAGGTCGGAGCACAGATACGCAGTATTTT | CASSVGRSTDTQYF
TRBJ2-5 | - | large | TRBV7-6 | TGTGCCAGCAGCTTTTATGCGGTGGGACAAGAGACCCAGTACTTC | CASSFYAVGQETQYF